This T cell receptor (beta chain) originates from a study of tumor-infiltrating lymphocytes in primary liver carcinoma. Study context: Patients were men and women aged 30 to 69 years.

Co-extracted RNA and DNA came from about 19-30 mg of unsorted bulk tissue. This clonotype has only a few counts. From 400 to 550 ng total RNA, TCR beta cDNA was generated with a primer in the constant region. Investigators got TCR beta libraries out of three nested multiplex PCR rounds, done with slightly modified ARM-PCR. A C-beta reverse primer was combined with TRBV1-TRBV30 forward primers in the first two PCR rounds, and each round had 9 to 10 cycles. TCRdb itself ran the multiplex PCR reads through MiXCR, one entry per CDR3 protein. The sample carries fewer than 85,000 distinct CDR3 sequences, roughly 69% recorded once. CDR3 length: 12 residues. V was trimmed by 1 base and J by 8 bases, leaving 8 bases between them.

Sequenced input: tumor-adjacent normal liver tissue. This receptor was taken from a man in his forties or fifties with primary liver carcinoma and hepatitis B virus infection. This chain connects TRBV12-3 or TRBV12-4 to TRBJ1-2; D is unresolved. DNA for the CDR3: TGTGCCAGCAGTTTAGAGGAGCGGGGCTACACCTTC. Translation gives CASSLEERGYTF.